A single sample gave rise to the 2 T cell receptor beta chains below, sequenced in a study of blood T cell repertoires in COVID-19. Here immunoSEQ multiplex PCR was the method, and the copy in TCRdb shows in-frame clones only, minus some. Found here are approximately 500,000 clones, 89% of them singletons; the top ten hold 0.7% to 1%. Source material: peripheral blood. The receptors stem from a man between 18 and 29 years old with COVID-19, enrolled during active disease.

The chain couples TRBV5-6 to TRBJ1-5; D call uncertain. The germline gives CDR1 SGHDT, CDR2 YYEEEE. The CDR3 runs to 15 residues. V dropped 0 bases and J dropped 2 bases, with 9 bases sitting between them. CDR3 sequence: CASSLGQSGNQPQHF. The DNA of the CDR3 is TGTGCCAGCAGCTTGGGGCAGTCAGGCAATCAGCCCCAGCATTTT.

The V call is TRBV5-1, the J call TRBJ1-1; D is unclear. The V gene's germline CDR1 is SGHRS and CDR2 YFSETQ. This CDR3 spans 13 amino acids. V shed 0 bases and J shed 5 bases, with 8 bases lying between them. The CDR3 sequence: CASSLVSATEAFF. DNA for the CDR3: TGCGCCAGCAGCTTGGTTAGCGCTACTGAAGCTTTCTTT. Variable domain in full (rest from reference TRBV5-1 and TRBJ1-1): KAGVTQTPRYLIKTRGQQVTLSCSPISGHRSVSWYQQTPGQGLQFLFEYFSETQRNKGNFPGRFSGRQFSNSRSEMNVSTLELGDSALYLCASSLVSATEAFFGQGTRLTVV.